This T cell receptor (beta chain) was sequenced during a study of tumor and adjacent non-tumor tissue in lung cancer. Germline V gene data show CDR1 as MDHEN and CDR2 as SYDVKM. The CDR3 is 15 residues long. J was trimmed by 6 bases and V by 10 bases; bases with no gene match: 13. No cell sorting was done before RNA was extracted from the tissue. More than 3 cm separated this lung sample from the edge of the tumor. A modified ARM-PCR protocol with three rounds of nested PCR amplified TCRbeta. TCRdb ran MiXCR on the multiplex PCR reads and lists one entry per CDR3 protein. The top ten hold 30% of the sample, which has more than 45,000 distinct CDR3 sequences, under 75% seen once. In this sample, this clonotype turned up many times.

This receptor was obtained from a woman in her seventies with non-small cell lung cancer. This sequence joins TRBV28 and TRBJ2-1; TRBD2 matches 9 bases. The source material was distant non-tumor lung tissue. In nucleotides, the CDR3 is TGTGCCACAAAGGGGGATAGCGGGAGTGGCAATGAGCAGTTCTTC. This translates into CATKGDSGSGNEQFF.